This T cell receptor beta chain originates from a study of Ad26.COV2.S vaccination and SARS-CoV-2 variants. Study observations and caveats: After vaccination, substantial breadth of spike-specific CD8+ and CD4+ responses was reported.

Measured with immunoSEQ multiplex PCR; TCRdb has only the in-frame clones, and not every one. The sample yields about 420,000 clones, 88% seen once. Treatment indicated: over 15 received Ad26.COV2.S at low or high dose, single or two shots; 5 received placebo; per-sample allocation not given. The study sampled participants on day 63 after the first vaccine or placebo injection. As to this clone: Its antigen is as yet unknown.

The V end was cut by 7 bases, the J end by 1 base, with 10 bases between. This CDR3 spans 13 amino acids. Germline V gene data show CDR1 as LNHDA and CDR2 as SQIVND (reference sequence). The sequencing used peripheral blood, collected in a trial of Ad26.COV2.S vaccine versus placebo. This TCR was recovered from a person aged 18-65 years who received the Ad26.COV2.S COVID-19 vaccine or a placebo. This chain uses TRBV19 with TRBJ1-1; D ambiguous. The DNA for the CDR3 is TGTGCCAGTAAGAAGGGCCCGAACACTGAAGCTTTCTTT. Protein product: CASKKGPNTEAFF. Full variable domain (rest looked up from reference TRBV19 and TRBJ1-1): DGGITQSPKYLFRKEGQNVTLSCEQNLNHDAMYWYRQDPGQGLRLIYYSQIVNDFQKGDIAEGYSVSREKKESFPLTVTSAQKNPTAFYLCASKKGPNTEAFFGQGTRLTVV.